This record looks at one T cell receptor beta chain sequence and its context. Its specificity is not known. These data originate in a study of CD8+ T cells in alopecia areata. cDNA reverse transcribed from extracted RNA served as the sequencing template. Sequencing was performed with immunoSEQ multiplex PCR; in TCRdb, only in-frame clones are kept and a portion is missing. The sample records fewer than 250,000 clones, 50% to 60% being singletons. V was pared by 9 bases and J by 0 bases, with 15 bases between. The CDR3 has 14 amino acids. Germline-derived CDR1 and CDR2 are SNHLY and FYNNEI. Points from the study as a whole: Although TCR sharing was seen in mice, sharing across patients was less clear, possibly for HLA-related reasons.

This sequence originates from a human donor with alopecia areata. Sequences were derived from CD4+ T cells sorted from blood, sampled at week 0. The chain recombines TRBV2 with TRBJ2-7; tentative D call: TRBD2 (5 bases). DNA of the CDR3: TGTGCCAGTGCTGGTGAAGGACTCTCCTACGAGCAGTACTTC. This sequence encodes CASAGEGLSYEQYF.